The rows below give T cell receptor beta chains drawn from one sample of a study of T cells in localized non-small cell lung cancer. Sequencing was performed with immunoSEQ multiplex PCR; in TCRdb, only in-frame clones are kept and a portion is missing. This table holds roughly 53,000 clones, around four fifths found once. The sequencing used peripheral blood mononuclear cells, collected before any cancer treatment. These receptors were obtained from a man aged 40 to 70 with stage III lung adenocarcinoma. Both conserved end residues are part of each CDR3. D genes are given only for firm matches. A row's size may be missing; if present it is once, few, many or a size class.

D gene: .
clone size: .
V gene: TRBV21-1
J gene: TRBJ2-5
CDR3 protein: CASSKAGQGGLETQYF
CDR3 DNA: TGTGCCAGCAGCAAAGCCGGTCAGGGGGGGTTGGAGACCCAGTACTTC

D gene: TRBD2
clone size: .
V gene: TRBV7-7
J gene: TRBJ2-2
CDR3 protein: CASSQSSGVAAGELFF
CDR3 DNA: TGTGCCAGCAGCCAATCTAGCGGGGTGGCCGCCGGGGAGCTGTTTTTT

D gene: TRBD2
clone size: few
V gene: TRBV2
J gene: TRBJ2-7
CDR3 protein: CASRQSGLYIQQYF
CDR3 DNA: TGTGCCAGCAGGCAATCGGGACTATATATACAGCAGTACTTC

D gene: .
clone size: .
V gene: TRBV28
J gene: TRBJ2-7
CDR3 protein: CASSPSSYEQYF
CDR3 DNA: TGTGCCAGCAGTCCCTCGTCTTACGAGCAGTACTTC

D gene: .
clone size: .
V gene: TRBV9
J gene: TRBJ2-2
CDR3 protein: CASSVPRGVGQQATTGELFF
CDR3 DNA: TGTGCCAGCAGCGTACCCCGTGGTGTAGGTCAACAGGCTACCACCGGGGAGCTGTTTTTT

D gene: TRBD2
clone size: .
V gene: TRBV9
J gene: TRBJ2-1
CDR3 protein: CASSSSGRGGEQFF
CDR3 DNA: TGTGCCAGCAGCTCTAGCGGGAGGGGCGGTGAGCAGTTCTTC

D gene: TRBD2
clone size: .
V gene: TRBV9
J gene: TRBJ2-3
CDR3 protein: CASSGSGRGTDTQYF
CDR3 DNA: TGTGCCAGCAGCGGTAGCGGGAGGGGGACAGATACGCAGTATTTT

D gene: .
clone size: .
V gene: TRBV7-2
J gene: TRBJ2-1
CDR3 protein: CASSLASGAGQYEQFF
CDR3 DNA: TGTGCCAGCAGCTTAGCGTCCGGGGCGGGACAATACGAGCAGTTCTTC

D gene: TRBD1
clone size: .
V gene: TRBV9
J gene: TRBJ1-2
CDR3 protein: CASSPGGQGDYGYTF
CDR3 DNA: TGTGCCAGCAGCCCAGGGGGACAGGGAGACTATGGCTACACCTTC

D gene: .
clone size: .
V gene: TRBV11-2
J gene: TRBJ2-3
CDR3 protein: CASSLAETDTQYF
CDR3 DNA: TGTGCCAGCAGCTTAGCGGAGACAGATACGCAGTATTTT

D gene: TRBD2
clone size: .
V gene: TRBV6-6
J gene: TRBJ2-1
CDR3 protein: CASSRTSGRNEQFF
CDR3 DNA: TGTGCCAGCAGCCGGACTAGCGGGAGGAATGAGCAGTTCTTC

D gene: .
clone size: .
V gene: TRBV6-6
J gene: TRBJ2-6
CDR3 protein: CASKRVLGSGANVLTF
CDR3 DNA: TGTGCCAGCAAAAGGGTTTTGGGCTCTGGGGCCAACGTCCTGACTTTC

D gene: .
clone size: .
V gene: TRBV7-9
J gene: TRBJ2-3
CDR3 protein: CASSHEGGTDTQYF
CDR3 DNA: TGTGCCAGCAGCCACGAGGGGGGCACAGATACGCAGTATTTT

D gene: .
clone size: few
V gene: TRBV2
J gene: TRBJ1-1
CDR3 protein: CASSLGTMNTEAFF
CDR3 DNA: TGTGCCAGCAGTCTAGGGACGATGAACACTGAAGCTTTCTTT

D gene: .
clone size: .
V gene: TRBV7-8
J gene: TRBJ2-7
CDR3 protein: CASSLRISYEQYF
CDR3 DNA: TGTGCCAGCAGCTTACGGATCTCCTACGAGCAGTACTTC

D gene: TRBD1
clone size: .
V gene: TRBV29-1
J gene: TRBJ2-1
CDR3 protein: CSGYRGSSYNEQFF
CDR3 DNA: TGCAGCGGATACAGGGGAAGCTCCTACAATGAGCAGTTCTTC

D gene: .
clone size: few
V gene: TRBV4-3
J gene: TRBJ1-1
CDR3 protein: CASSQVLFEGTEAFF
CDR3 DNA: TGCGCCAGCAGCCAAGTGTTATTCGAGGGGACTGAAGCTTTCTTT

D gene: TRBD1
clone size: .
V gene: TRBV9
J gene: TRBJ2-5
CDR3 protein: CASSPSLGQQETQYF
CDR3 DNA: TGTGCCAGCAGCCCTAGCCTGGGACAGCAAGAGACCCAGTACTTC

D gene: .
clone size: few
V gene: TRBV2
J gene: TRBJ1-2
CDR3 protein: CASSGLRGGHYGYTF
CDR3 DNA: TGTGCCAGCAGTGGCCTCAGGGGTGGGCACTATGGCTACACCTTC

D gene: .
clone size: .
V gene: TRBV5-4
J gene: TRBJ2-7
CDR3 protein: CASSLEGRWDEQYF
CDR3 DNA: TGTGCCAGCAGCTTGGAGGGTCGTTGGGACGAGCAGTACTTC

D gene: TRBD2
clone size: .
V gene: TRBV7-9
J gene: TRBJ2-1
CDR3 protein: CAGGTSGKDEQFF
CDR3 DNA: TGTGCCGGGGGGACTAGCGGGAAGGATGAGCAGTTCTTC

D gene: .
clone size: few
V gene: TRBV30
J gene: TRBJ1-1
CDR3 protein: CAWSVGQNTEAFF
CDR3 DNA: TGTGCCTGGAGTGTTGGACAGAACACTGAAGCTTTCTTT

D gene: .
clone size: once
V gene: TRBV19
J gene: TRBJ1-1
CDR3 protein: CAADGGTEAFF
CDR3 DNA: TGTGCCGCAGACGGGGGAACTGAAGCTTTCTTT

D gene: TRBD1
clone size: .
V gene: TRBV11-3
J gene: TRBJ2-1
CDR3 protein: CASSRDRVGEQFF
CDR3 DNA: TGTGCCAGCAGCCGTGACAGGGTTGGGGAGCAGTTCTTC

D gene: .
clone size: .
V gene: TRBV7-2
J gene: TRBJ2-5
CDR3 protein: CASSLGLQETQYF
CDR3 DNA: TGTGCCAGCAGCTTAGGTCTCCAAGAGACCCAGTACTTC

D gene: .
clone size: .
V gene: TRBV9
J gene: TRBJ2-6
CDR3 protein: CASSVGVSGANVLTF
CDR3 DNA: TGTGCCAGCAGCGTCGGCGTTTCCGGGGCCAACGTCCTGACTTTC